The 10 T cell receptor beta chains reported below all come from one sample, sequenced in a study of blood T cell repertoires in COVID-19. Using immunoSEQ multiplex PCR, the repertoire was profiled, and TCRdb retains in-frame clones only, with some absent. The sample consists of about 250,000 clones, approximately 85% of them appearing once. The sample consisted of PBMCs or T cells enriched from blood (not recorded which). Receptor source: a woman aged 45-65 years with acute COVID-19.

The chain combines TRBV7-2 with TRBJ2-6, with a tentative D call TRBD2 (7 bases). CDR3 length equals 19 residues. The V end was cut by 1 base, the J end by 0 bases, with 16 bases between. The germline gives CDR1 SGHTA, CDR2 FQGNSA. The CDR3 nucleotides read TGTGCCAGCAGCTTAGTCGTTCGGGGGGCCCACTCTGGGGCCAACGTCCTGACTTTC. It is translated as CASSLVVRGAHSGANVLTF.

V usage is TRBV30 and J usage is TRBJ2-7, with TRBD1 matching over 7 bases. V lost 2 bases to trimming and J lost 2 bases; unmatched junction nucleotides: 9. From germline, CDR1 is GTSNPN and CDR2 SVGIG (reference sequence). The CDR3 loop spans 15 amino acids. The CDR3, as DNA: TGTGCCTGGAGTCGATTCGGGACAGCAACCTACGAGCAGTACTTC. Translation gives CAWSRFGTATYEQYF. Full variable domain (remainder filled in from reference TRBV30 and TRBJ2-7): SQTIHQWPATLVQPVGSPLSLECTVEGTSNPNLYWYRQAAGRGLQLLFYSVGIGQISSEVPQNLSASRPQDRQFILSSKKLLLSDSGFYLCAWSRFGTATYEQYFGPGTRLTVT.

V usage is TRBV6-5 and J usage is TRBJ1-2, with D tentatively TRBD1 (6 bases). CDR1 and CDR2 from the germline V gene are MNHEY and SVGAGI. The CDR3 totals 12 residues. CDR3 in amino acids: CAAVGANYGYTF. The CDR3 DNA is TGTGCTGCTGTGGGGGCCAACTATGGCTACACCTTC.

This clone has just one count. The chain joins TRBV29-1 to TRBJ2-5; D gene ambiguous. Germline loops: CDR1 SQVTM, CDR2 ANQGSEA. This CDR3 spans 13 amino acids. V was trimmed by 1 base and J by 5 bases, leaving 11 bases between them. In DNA, the CDR3 is TGCAGCGTTGAAGGAGGTTTTTACGAGACCCAGTACTTC. Protein: CSVEGGFYETQYF.

The sample holds one count of this clone. The chain combines TRBV5-8 with TRBJ1-6, with D uncertain. The CDR3 runs to 13 residues. Trimming cost V 0 bases and J 8 bases, with 6 bases left between them. The V gene's germline CDR1 is SGHTS and CDR2 YDEGEE. Here the CDR3 reads CASSLADYSPLHF. CDR3 nucleotide sequence: TGTGCCAGCAGCTTGGCCGACTATTCACCCCTCCACTTT.

Comment on this clone: The same CDR3 is also encoded by other DNA sequences in this sample. The chain carries TRBV6-2 or TRBV6-3 and TRBJ2-1, with D maybe TRBD2 (5 bases). Trimming stripped 5 bases from V and 4 bases from J, with 6 bases between. The CDR3 spans 12 residues. CDR1 MNHEY and CDR2 SVGEGT come from the germline V gene. CDR3 protein: CASSRGYNEQFF. The CDR3 DNA is TGTGCCAGCAGTCGGGGATACAATGAGCAGTTCTTC.

V is TRBV5-4 and J is TRBJ2-3, with TRBD2 as a possible D gene (5 bases). Deletions cut 4 bases from V and 3 bases from J, with 12 bases between. The CDR3 loop spans 14 amino acids. From germline, CDR1 is SGHNT and CDR2 YYREEE (reference sequence). CDR3 bases: TGTGCCAGCAGCGGTCACCTAGCAACAGATACGCAGTATTTT. Residues: CASSGHLATDTQYF.

The rearrangement links TRBV19 to TRBJ1-1; TRBD1 might be the D (6 bases). V was shortened by 7 bases and J by 3 bases, with 12 bases between the two germline ends. Per the germline V gene, CDR1 is LNHDA and CDR2 is SQIVND (reference sequence). The CDR3 contains 13 residues. The CDR3 here is CASTDNRDTEAFF. The DNA for the CDR3 is TGTGCCAGTACCGACAACAGGGACACTGAAGCTTTCTTT.

The chain employs TRBV18 and TRBJ2-5, with TRBD1 as a possible D gene (5 bases). This CDR3 is built from 13 residues. Per the germline V gene, CDR1 is KGHSH and CDR2 is LQKENI. V lost 9 bases to trimming and J lost 5 bases, with 16 bases between them. The CDR3, as DNA: TGTGCCAGTTCGGACACTGCCCGGGAGACCCAGTACTTC. It yields the protein CASSDTARETQYF.

The J gene is TRBJ2-1, the V gene TRBV7-9; 13 bases are shared with TRBD2. Germline lookup yields CDR1 SEHNR and CDR2 FQNEAQ (reference sequence). V shed 10 bases and J 6 bases; nucleotides not matched to a gene: 3. The CDR3 runs to 13 residues. In DNA, the CDR3 is TGTGCCACCAGACTAGCGGGGGGCAATGAGCAGTTCTTC. Protein: CATRLAGGNEQFF. The full variable domain, completed using reference TRBV7-9 and TRBJ2-1, is DTGVSQNPRHKITKRGQNVTFRCDPISEHNRLYWYRQTLGQGPEFLTYFQNEAQLEKSRLLSDRFSAERPKGSFSTLEIQRTEQGDSAMYLCATRLAGGNEQFFGPGTRLTVL.